Listed below are T cell receptor beta chains from one sample, sequenced in a study of T cells of healthy individuals. MiXCR, run by TCRdb on the 5' RACE reads, gives a single entry per CDR3 protein. Found here are about 57,000 distinct CDR3 sequences, 15% to 20% of them singletons; the top ten hold roughly 4.7%. These TCRs come from a human donor in good health. Each CDR3 is given with its conserved first and last residue. The order of the fields is J gene, V gene, CDR3 protein.

TRBJ2-1 | TRBV27 | CASSPATSGIYNEQFF
TRBJ2-1 | TRBV15 | CATSRLDRYNEQFF
TRBJ2-7 | TRBV6-1 | CASSEGLAGGYEQYF
TRBJ2-5 | TRBV27 | CASSLRQQETQYF
TRBJ2-3 | TRBV4-3 | CASSPDGGSTDTQYF
TRBJ1-5 | TRBV10-3 | CAVRDNRGRQPQHF
TRBJ2-1 | TRBV30 | CAQTLEKGNEQFF
TRBJ2-2 | TRBV11-3 | CASSFSAGMNTGELFF
TRBJ1-5 | TRBV4-1 | CASSQEEGQGQPQHF
TRBJ1-5 | TRBV6-1 | CASSAGQGSNQPQHF
TRBJ2-1 | TRBV9 | CASTRDHSYNEQFF
TRBJ2-6 | TRBV5-1 | CASSSTGTGETGANVLTF
TRBJ2-7 | TRBV7-9 | CVSSLEGQSEQYF
TRBJ1-5 | TRBV5-5 | CASSLSPGQGSYSNQPQHF
TRBJ1-2 | TRBV3-1 | CASSQVGAGGGYTF
TRBJ2-2 | TRBV11-2 | CASTRESGELFF
TRBJ2-7 | TRBV27 | CASSLTGTYEQYF
TRBJ2-1 | TRBV13 | CASSKVRDEQFF
TRBJ2-7 | TRBV28 | CASSFPAQGFSYEQYF
TRBJ1-5 | TRBV7-2 | CASSSQGLGQPQHF